Each of the 6 T cell receptor beta chains below was sequenced from the same sample in a study of blood T cells in healthy people across ages. Primed by a sample-barcoded 5' primer and a J-beta primer mix, a second PCR proceeded for about 7 to 11 cycles. One entry per CDR3 protein results from TCRdb running MiXCR on the 5' RACE reads. In the table there are 600,000 to 800,000 distinct CDR3 sequences, over 20% of which are singletons. The material sequenced was blood. Receptor source: a man in his sixties or seventies in good health.

This clonotype has more than one count but fewer than ten. The chain combines TRBV7-2 with TRBJ2-5; 7 nucleotides align to TRBD1. The CDR3 has 15 amino acids. Germline CDR1 is SGHTA and CDR2 is FQGNSA. The V segment lost 1 base and the J segment 5 bases; nucleotides outside the gene matches: 7. The CDR3 sequence: CASSLGRIRGETQYF. DNA of the CDR3: TGTGCCAGCAGCTTAGGTCGGATCAGGGGGGAGACCCAGTACTTC.

The chain is built from TRBV10-3 and TRBJ2-2, with TRBD2 matching 9 bases. Looked up from germline, CDR1 is ENHRY and CDR2 is SYGVKD. The length of the CDR3 is 16 residues. V lost 5 bases and J lost 1; bases outside the gene matches: 5. The CDR3 reads CAISPSGRLNTGELFF. For the CDR3, the DNA is TGTGCCATCAGTCCAAGCGGGAGGTTGAACACCGGGGAGCTGTTTTTT.

CDR3 sequence reads: CASSLTSRGELFF. The CDR3 nucleotides are TGTGCCAGCAGTCTAACTAGCCGCGGGGAGCTGTTTTTT. V usage is TRBV2 and J usage is TRBJ2-2; D might be TRBD2 (6 bases). The CDR3 has 13 residues. Trimming removed 5 bases at V and 7 bases at J, with 11 bases between. Looked up from germline, CDR1 is SNHLY and CDR2 is FYNNEI.

There are many counts of this clonotype. The chain employs TRBV2 and TRBJ1-3; 8 bases align to TRBD1. The CDR3 totals 14 residues. V lost 6 bases to trimming and J lost 0 bases; unmatched junction nucleotides: 1. CDR1 and CDR2 from the germline V gene are SNHLY and FYNNEI. The CDR3, as DNA: TGTGCCAGCAGGGGACAGGTCTCTGGAAACACCATATATTTT. Translating it yields CASRGQVSGNTIYF.

The table lists this clonotype with a few counts. The chain employs TRBV5-6 and TRBJ2-1; TRBD1 is a possible D gene (6 bases). This CDR3 is 15 amino acids long. V was cut by 8 bases and J by 5 bases, with 20 bases left in between. CDR1 and CDR2 (germline): SGHDT, YYEEEE. CDR3 region: CASMDSPGINNEQFF. DNA of the CDR3: TGTGCCAGTATGGACAGCCCAGGCATAAACAATGAGCAGTTCTTC.

This clonotype came up a few times. This chain joins TRBV7-3 and TRBJ1-1; the D gene is possibly TRBD1 (5 bases). Germline CDR1 and CDR2: SGHTA and FQGTGA. V was clipped by 7 bases and J by 0 bases, with 9 bases between them. The CDR3 contains 13 residues. In DNA form, the CDR3 reads TGTGCCAGCACCCAGGGATTGAACACTGAAGCTTTCTTT. Translation: CASTQGLNTEAFF.